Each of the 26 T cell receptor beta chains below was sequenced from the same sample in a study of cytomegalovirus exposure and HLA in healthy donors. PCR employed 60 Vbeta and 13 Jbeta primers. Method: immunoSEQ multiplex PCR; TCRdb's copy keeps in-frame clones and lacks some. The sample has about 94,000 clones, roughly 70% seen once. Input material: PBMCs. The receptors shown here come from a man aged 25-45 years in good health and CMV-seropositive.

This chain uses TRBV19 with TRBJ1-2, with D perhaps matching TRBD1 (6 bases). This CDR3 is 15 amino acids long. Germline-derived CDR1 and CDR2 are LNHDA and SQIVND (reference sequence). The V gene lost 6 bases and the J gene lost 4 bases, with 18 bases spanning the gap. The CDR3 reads CASSPSDSLLYGYTF. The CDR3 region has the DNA TGTGCCAGTAGCCCTTCGGACAGCCTCCTCTATGGCTACACCTTC.

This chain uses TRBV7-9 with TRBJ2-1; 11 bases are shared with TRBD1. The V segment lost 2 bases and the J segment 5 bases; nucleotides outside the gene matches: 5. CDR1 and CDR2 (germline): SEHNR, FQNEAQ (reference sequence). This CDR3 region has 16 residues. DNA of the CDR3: TGTGCCAGCAGCTTATATGGACAGGGGGCAAACAATGAGCAGTTCTTC. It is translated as CASSLYGQGANNEQFF.

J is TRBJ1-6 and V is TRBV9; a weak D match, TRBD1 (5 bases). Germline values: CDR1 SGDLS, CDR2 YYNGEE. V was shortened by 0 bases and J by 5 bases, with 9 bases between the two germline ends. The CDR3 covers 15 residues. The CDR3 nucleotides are TGTGCCAGCAGCGTAGCCCCGGGGGATAATTCACCCCTCCACTTT. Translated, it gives CASSVAPGDNSPLHF.

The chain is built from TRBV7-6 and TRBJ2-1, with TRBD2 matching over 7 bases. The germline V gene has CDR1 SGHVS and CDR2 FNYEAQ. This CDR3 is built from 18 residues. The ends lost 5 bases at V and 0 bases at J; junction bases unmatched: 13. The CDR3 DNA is TGTGCCAGCAGCCAACTGAAGGGTGGCGGGAGCTCCTACAATGAGCAGTTCTTC. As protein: CASSQLKGGGSSYNEQFF. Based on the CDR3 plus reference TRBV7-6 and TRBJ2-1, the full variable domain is GAGVSQSPRYKVTKRGQDVALRCDPISGHVSLYWYRQALGQGPEFLTYFNYEAQQDKSGLPNDRFSAERPEGSISTLTIQRTEQRDSAMYRCASSQLKGGGSSYNEQFFGPGTRLTVL.

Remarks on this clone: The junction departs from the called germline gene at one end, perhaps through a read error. CDR3 region: CVSSIGPGVTYNEQFF. CDR3 sequence (DNA): TGTGTCAGTAGTATAGGGCCGGGAGTAACCTACAATGAGCAGTTCTTC. J is TRBJ2-1 and V is TRBV19, with D perhaps TRBD2 (6 bases). The germline V gene encodes CDR1 LNHDA and CDR2 SQIVND (reference sequence). This CDR3 region has 16 residues.

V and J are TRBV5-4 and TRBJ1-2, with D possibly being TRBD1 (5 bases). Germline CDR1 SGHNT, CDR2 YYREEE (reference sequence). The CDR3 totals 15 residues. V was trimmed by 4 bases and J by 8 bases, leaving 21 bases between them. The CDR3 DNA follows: TGTGCCAGCAGCACGGACATCCCAAGGTTTTCCGGCTACACCTTC. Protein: CASSTDIPRFSGYTF. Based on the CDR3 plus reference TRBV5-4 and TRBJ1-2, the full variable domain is ETGVTQSPTHLIKTRGQQVTLRCSSQSGHNTVSWYQQALGQGPQFIFQYYREEENGRGNFPPRFSGLQFPNYSSELNVNALELDDSALYLCASSTDIPRFSGYTFGSGTRLTVV.

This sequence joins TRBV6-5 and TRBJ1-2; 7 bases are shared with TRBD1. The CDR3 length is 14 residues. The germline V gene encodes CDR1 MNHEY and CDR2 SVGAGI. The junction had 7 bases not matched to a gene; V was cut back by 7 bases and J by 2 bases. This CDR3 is CASTQGTANYGYTF. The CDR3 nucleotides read TGTGCCAGCACCCAGGGGACAGCGAACTATGGCTACACCTTC.

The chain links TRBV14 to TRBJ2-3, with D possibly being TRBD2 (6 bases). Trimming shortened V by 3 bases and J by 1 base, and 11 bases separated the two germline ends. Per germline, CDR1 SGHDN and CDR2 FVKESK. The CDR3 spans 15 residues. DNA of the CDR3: TGTGCCAGCAGCCAGGTCGGCGGGGGCACAGATACGCAGTATTTT. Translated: CASSQVGGGTDTQYF.

The CDR3 sequence is CASSMNSYLSNQPQHF. In DNA, the CDR3 is TGTGCCAGTAGTATGAACAGCTACCTTAGCAATCAGCCCCAGCATTTT. This chain uses TRBV19 with TRBJ1-5, with D hard to call. This CDR3 spans 16 amino acids. Trimming stripped 3 bases from V and 0 bases from J, with 12 bases between. Per germline, CDR1 LNHDA and CDR2 SQIVND (reference sequence).

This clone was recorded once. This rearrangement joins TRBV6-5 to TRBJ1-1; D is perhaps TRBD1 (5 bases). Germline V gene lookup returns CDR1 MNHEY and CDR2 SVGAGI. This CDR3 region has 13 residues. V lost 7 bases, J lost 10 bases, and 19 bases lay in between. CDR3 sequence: CASTPRGVGTAFF. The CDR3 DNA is TGTGCCAGCACTCCACGGGGGGTCGGAACAGCTTTCTTT.

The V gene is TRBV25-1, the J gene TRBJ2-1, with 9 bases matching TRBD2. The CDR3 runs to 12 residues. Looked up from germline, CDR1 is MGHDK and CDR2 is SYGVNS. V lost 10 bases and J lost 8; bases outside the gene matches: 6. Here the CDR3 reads CATTKREDEQFF. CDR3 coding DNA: TGTGCCACTACTAAGCGGGAGGATGAGCAGTTCTTC. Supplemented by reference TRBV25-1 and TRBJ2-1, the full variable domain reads EADIYQTPRYLVIGTGKKITLECSQTMGHDKMYWYQQDPGMELHLIHYSYGVNSTEKGDLSSESTVSRIRTEHFPLTLESARPSHTSQYLCATTKREDEQFFGPGTRLTVL.

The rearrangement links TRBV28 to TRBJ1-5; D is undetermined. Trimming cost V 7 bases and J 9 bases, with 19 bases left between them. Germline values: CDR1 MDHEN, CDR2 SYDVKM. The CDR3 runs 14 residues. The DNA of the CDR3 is TGTGCCAGCATTCCCGGGGTCCCCAGACGGCCCCAGCATTTT. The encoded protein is CASIPGVPRRPQHF.

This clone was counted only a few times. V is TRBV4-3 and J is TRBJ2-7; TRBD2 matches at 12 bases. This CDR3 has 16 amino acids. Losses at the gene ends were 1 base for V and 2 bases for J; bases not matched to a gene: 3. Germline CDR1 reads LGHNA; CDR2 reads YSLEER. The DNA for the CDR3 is TGCGCCAGCAGCCAAGGGCTAGCGGGAGGGACCTACGAGCAGTACTTC. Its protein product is CASSQGLAGGTYEQYF.

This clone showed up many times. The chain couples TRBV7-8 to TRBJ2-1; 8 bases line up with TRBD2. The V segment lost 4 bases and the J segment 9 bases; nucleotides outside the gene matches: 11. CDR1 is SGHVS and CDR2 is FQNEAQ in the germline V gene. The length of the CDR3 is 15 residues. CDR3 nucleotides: TGTGCCAGCAGCTCGACGATTAGCGGGAAAAGTGAGCAGTTCTTC. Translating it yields CASSSTISGKSEQFF.

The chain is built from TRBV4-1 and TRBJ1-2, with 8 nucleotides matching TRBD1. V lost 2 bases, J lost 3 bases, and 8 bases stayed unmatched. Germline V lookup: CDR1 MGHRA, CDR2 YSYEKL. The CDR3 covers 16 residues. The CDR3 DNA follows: TGCGCCAGCAGCCAATACAGCCCGACAGGGGACTATGGCTACACCTTC. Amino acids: CASSQYSPTGDYGYTF.

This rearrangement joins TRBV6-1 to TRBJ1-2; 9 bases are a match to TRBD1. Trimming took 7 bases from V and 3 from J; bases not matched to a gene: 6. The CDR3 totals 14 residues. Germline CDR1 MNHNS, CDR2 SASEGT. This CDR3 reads CASTRTGEDYGYTF. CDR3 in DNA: TGTGCCAGCACACGGACAGGGGAGGACTATGGCTACACCTTC.

CDR3 sequence: CASSLSVVGGRENTGELFF. CDR3 bases: TGTGCCAGCAGTTTATCGGTGGTTGGCGGGAGGGAGAACACCGGGGAGCTGTTTTTT. This chain uses TRBV27 with TRBJ2-2; 9 nucleotides line up with TRBD2. V was clipped by 0 bases and J by 1 base; unmatched bases: 9. Germline V lookup: CDR1 MNHEY, CDR2 SMNVEV (reference sequence). The CDR3 has 19 residues.

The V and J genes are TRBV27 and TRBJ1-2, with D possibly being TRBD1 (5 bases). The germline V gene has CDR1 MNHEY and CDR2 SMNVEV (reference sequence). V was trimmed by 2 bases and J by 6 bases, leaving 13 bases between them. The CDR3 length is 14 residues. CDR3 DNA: TGTGCCAGCAGTTTAAGTGTTGGGGGGAATGGCTACACCTTC. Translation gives CASSLSVGGNGYTF.

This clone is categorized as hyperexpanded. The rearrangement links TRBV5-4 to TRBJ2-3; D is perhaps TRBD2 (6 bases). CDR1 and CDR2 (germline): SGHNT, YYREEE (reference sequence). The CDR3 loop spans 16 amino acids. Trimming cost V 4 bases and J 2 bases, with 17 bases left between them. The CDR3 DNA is TGTGCCAGCAGCCCCACGGGGAGGCGCAACACAGATACGCAGTATTTT. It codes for CASSPTGRRNTDTQYF.

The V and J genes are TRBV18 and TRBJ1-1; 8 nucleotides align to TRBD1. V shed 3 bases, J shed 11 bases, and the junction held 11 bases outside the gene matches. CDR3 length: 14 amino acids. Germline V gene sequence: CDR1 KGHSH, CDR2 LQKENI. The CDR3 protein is CASSPGAGGTSAFF. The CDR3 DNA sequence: TGTGCCAGCTCACCCGGGGCAGGGGGCACCTCCGCTTTCTTT.

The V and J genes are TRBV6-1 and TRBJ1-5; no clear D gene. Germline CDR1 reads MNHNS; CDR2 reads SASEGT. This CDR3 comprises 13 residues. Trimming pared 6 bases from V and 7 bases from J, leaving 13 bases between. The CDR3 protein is CASSALSWQPQHF. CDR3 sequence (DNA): TGTGCCAGCAGCGCATTGAGTTGGCAGCCCCAGCATTTT.

CDR3 nucleotide sequence: TGTGCCTGGAGTGGTAGCGGGAGGGATACGCAGTATTTT. This gives the protein CAWSGSGRDTQYF. The V and J genes are TRBV30 and TRBJ2-3; TRBD2 agrees at 10 bases. CDR1 is GTSNPN and CDR2 is SVGIG in the germline V gene (reference sequence). The CDR3 has 13 residues. The J segment lost 6 bases and the V segment lost 1 base, leaving 1 base of the junction unmatched.

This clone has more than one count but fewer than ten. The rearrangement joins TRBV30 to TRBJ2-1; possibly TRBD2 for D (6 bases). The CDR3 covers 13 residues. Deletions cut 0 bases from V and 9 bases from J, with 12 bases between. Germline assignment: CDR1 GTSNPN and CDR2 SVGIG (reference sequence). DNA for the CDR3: TGTGCCTGGAGTGTAAGAAGCGGGTGTGAGCAGTTCTTC. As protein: CAWSVRSGCEQFF.

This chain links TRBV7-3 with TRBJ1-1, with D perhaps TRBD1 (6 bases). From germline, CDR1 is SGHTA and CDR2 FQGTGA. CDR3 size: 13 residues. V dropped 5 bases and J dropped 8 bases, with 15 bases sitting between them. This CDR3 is CASSPGAGREAFF. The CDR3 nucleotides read TGTGCCAGCAGCCCAGGGGCTGGTCGGGAAGCTTTCTTT. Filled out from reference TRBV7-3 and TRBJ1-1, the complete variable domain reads GAGVSQTPSNKVTEKGKYVELRCDPISGHTALYWYRQSLGQGPEFLIYFQGTGAADDSGLPNDRFFAVRPEGSVSTLKIQRTERGDSAVYLCASSPGAGREAFFGQGTRLTVV.

The CDR3 DNA reads TGTGCCAGCACCCCGGAGGGCCGACTCACTGAAGCTTTCTTT. Its protein product is CASTPEGRLTEAFF. J is TRBJ1-1 and V is TRBV6-1; D is undetermined. V lost 7 bases and J lost 4, with 16 bases in between. Germline V gives CDR1 MNHNS, CDR2 SASEGT. This CDR3 has 14 amino acids.

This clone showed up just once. DNA for the CDR3: TGTGCCAGCACCCTTGCCGCGACTACGAACACCGGGGAGCTGTTTTTT. This codes for CASTLAATTNTGELFF. The chain couples TRBV7-9 to TRBJ2-2; maybe TRBD2 (5 bases). Germline V gives CDR1 SEHNR, CDR2 FQNEAQ (reference sequence). The V end lost 7 bases, the J end lost 0 bases, and 15 bases lay between the germline ends. There are 16 residues in the CDR3.